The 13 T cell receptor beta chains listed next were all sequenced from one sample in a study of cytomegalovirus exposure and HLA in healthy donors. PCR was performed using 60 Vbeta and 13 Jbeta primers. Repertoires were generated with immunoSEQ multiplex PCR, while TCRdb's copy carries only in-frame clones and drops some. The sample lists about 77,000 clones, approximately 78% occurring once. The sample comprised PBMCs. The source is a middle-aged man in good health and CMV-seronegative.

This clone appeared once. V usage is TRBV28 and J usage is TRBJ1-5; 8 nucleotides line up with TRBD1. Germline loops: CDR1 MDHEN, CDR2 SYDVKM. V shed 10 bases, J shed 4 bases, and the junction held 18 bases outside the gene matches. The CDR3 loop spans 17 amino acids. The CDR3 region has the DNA TGTGCCACCCGAGGACAGGGAACAAAAGCTGGTAATCAGCCCCAGCATTTT. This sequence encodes CATRGQGTKAGNQPQHF.

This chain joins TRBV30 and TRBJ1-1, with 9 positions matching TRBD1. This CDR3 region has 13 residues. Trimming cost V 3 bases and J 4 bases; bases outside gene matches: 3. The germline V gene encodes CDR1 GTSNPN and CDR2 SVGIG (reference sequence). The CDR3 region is CAWRLTGGTEAFF. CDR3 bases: TGTGCCTGGAGGCTGACAGGGGGCACTGAAGCTTTCTTT.

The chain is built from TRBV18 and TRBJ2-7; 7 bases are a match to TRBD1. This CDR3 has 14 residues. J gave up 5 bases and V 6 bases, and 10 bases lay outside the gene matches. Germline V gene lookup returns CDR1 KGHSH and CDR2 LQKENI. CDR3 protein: CASSPDRSAHEQYF. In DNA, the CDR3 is TGTGCCAGCTCGCCGGACAGGTCGGCCCACGAGCAGTACTTC.

The CDR3 region is CASSISLNTDTQYF. The CDR3 nucleotides are TGTGCCAGTAGTATATCCCTTAACACAGATACGCAGTATTTT. V and J are TRBV19 and TRBJ2-3; no definite D call. The germline V gene encodes CDR1 LNHDA and CDR2 SQIVND (reference sequence). The length of the CDR3 is 14 residues. Deletions cut 2 bases from V and 2 bases from J, with 8 bases between.

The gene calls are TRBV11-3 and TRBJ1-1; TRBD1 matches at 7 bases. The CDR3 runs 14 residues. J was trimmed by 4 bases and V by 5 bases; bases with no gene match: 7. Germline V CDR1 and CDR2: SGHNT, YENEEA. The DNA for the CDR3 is TGTGCCAGCAGCCCCGACAGGGTGAGCACTGAAGCTTTCTTT. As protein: CASSPDRVSTEAFF.

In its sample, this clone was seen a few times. The CDR3 spells CASSLGVGETYEQYF. Written as DNA, the CDR3 is TGTGCCAGCAGCTTGGGAGTGGGCGAGACCTACGAGCAGTACTTC. V gene TRBV5-5 combines with J gene TRBJ2-7; D not resolved. Germline V CDR1 and CDR2: SGHKS, YYEKEE (reference sequence). This CDR3 is 15 amino acids long. Trimming cost V 0 bases and J 2 bases, with 12 bases left between them.

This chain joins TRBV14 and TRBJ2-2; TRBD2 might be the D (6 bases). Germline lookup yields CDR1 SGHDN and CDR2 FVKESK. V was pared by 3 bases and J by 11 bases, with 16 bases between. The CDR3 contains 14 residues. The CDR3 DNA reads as TGTGCCAGCAGCCAGGTTGGGACTGTACCAGAGCTGTTTTTT. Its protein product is CASSQVGTVPELFF.

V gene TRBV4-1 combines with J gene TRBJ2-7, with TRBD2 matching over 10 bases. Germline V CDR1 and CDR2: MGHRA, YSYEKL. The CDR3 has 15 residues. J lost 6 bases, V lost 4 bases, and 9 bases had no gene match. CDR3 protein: CASSLGLAAVGEQYF. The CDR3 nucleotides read TGCGCCAGCAGCCTCGGACTAGCGGCCGTGGGCGAGCAGTACTTC.

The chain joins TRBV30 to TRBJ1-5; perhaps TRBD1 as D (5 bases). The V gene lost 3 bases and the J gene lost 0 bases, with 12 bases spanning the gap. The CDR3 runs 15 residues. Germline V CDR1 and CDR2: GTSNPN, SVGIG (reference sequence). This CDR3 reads CAWRAAGYSNQPQHF. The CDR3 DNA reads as TGTGCCTGGAGAGCTGCAGGGTATAGCAATCAGCCCCAGCATTTT.

The CDR3 DNA reads as TGTGCCAGCAGGCCAGGGGCGATCTCCTACAATGAGCAGTTCTTC. This sequence encodes CASRPGAISYNEQFF. The chain couples TRBV7-9 to TRBJ2-1, with a weak D call TRBD1 (6 bases). The CDR3 contains 15 residues. V was trimmed by 6 bases and J by 0 bases, leaving 12 bases between them. The germline gives CDR1 SEHNR, CDR2 FQNEAQ (reference sequence).

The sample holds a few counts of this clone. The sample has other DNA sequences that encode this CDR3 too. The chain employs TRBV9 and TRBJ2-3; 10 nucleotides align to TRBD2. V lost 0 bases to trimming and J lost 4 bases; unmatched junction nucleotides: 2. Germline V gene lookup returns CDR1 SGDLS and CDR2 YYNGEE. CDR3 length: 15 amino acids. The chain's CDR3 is CASSVAGLAPDTQYF. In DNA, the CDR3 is TGTGCCAGCAGCGTAGCGGGACTAGCGCCAGATACGCAGTATTTT. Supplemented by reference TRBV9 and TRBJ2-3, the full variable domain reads DSGVTQTPKHLITATGQRVTLRCSPRSGDLSVYWYQQSLDQGLQFLIQYYNGEERAKGNILERFSAQQFPDLHSELNLSSLELGDSALYFCASSVAGLAPDTQYFGPGTRLTVL.

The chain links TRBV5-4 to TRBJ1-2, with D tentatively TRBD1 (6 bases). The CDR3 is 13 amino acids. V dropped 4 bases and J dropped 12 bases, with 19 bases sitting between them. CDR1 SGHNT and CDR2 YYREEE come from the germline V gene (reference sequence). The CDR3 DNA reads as TGTGCCAGCAGCGCCTTGGGGGCTGGCGGCCACACCTTC. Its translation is CASSALGAGGHTF.

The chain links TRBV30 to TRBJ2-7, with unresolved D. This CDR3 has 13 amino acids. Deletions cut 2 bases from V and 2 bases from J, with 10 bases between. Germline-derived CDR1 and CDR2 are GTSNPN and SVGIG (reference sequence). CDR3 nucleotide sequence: TGTGCCTGGAGTAGGCAGGTTACCTACGAGCAGTACTTC. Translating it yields CAWSRQVTYEQYF.